Listed here are 25 T cell receptor beta chains from one sample, sequenced in a study of T cell responses to AZD1222 COVID-19 vaccine. Assay: immunoSEQ multiplex PCR; the TCRdb copy retains only in-frame clones and omits some. This sample has 30,000 to 35,000 clones, with around 84% found just once. Specimen: peripheral blood, collected 28 days after the second AZD1222 dose. Source of these receptors: an adult who received the AZD1222 COVID-19 vaccine.

CDR3 amino acids: CASSRAGDSPLHF. CDR3 sequence (DNA): TGTGCCAGCAGTAGGGCAGGGGATTCACCCCTCCACTTT. The chain has TRBV11-2 and TRBJ1-6; maybe TRBD1 (6 bases). CDR1 and CDR2 (germline): SGHAT, FQNNGV. The CDR3 contains 13 residues. The V end lost 6 bases, the J end lost 8 bases, and 11 bases lay between the germline ends.

The chain links TRBV9 to TRBJ2-7; D is uncertain. CDR3 length: 13 amino acids. Germline V lookup: CDR1 SGDLS, CDR2 YYNGEE. Trimming shortened V by 0 bases and J by 6 bases, and 10 bases separated the two germline ends. CDR3 protein: CASSVGDGLEQYF. The DNA for the CDR3 is TGTGCCAGCAGCGTAGGGGATGGGCTCGAGCAGTACTTC.

The J gene is TRBJ2-2, the V gene TRBV7-3; D might be TRBD1 (6 bases). The CDR3 runs to 14 residues. V was pared by 5 bases and J by 4 bases, with 11 bases between. In germline, CDR1 is SGHTA, CDR2 FQGTGA. CDR3 sequence: CASSMDRPTGELFF. Here the CDR3 DNA reads TGTGCCAGCAGCATGGACAGACCCACCGGGGAGCTGTTTTTT. Combining the CDR3 with reference TRBV7-3 and TRBJ2-2 gives the whole variable domain GAGVSQTPSNKVTEKGKYVELRCDPISGHTALYWYRQSLGQGPEFLIYFQGTGAADDSGLPNDRFFAVRPEGSVSTLKIQRTERGDSAVYLCASSMDRPTGELFFGEGSRLTVL.

The gene calls are TRBV18 and TRBJ2-2; TRBD1 or TRBD2 may be the D gene (5 bases each). The CDR3 runs to 15 residues. Trimming took off 3 bases at V and 4 bases at J, with 12 bases between the two ends. Germline V CDR1 and CDR2: KGHSH, LQKENI. The CDR3 loop reads CASSPEGLGTGELFF. The CDR3 DNA is TGTGCCAGCTCACCTGAGGGGCTGGGCACCGGGGAGCTGTTTTTT.

This chain links TRBV19 with TRBJ2-6; 7 bases agree with TRBD1. Germline trimming cut 4 bases from V and 2 bases from J; bases unmatched to any gene: 2. The CDR3 is 15 residues long. Germline values: CDR1 LNHDA, CDR2 SQIVND (reference sequence). CDR3 loop: CASSTQGAGANVLTF. DNA of the CDR3: TGTGCCAGTAGTACCCAGGGGGCTGGGGCCAACGTCCTGACTTTC.

This chain uses TRBV5-6 with TRBJ2-6; D is ambiguous. This CDR3 comprises 19 residues. Germline values: CDR1 SGHDT, CDR2 YYEEEE. V lost 1 base and J 0 bases, leaving 17 bases between the germline ends. This CDR3 reads CASSLYLSLPRSGANVLTF. Written as DNA, the CDR3 is TGTGCCAGCAGCTTGTACCTGTCCCTTCCCCGCTCTGGGGCCAACGTCCTGACTTTC.

This clone was picked up one time. The CDR3 bases are TGTGCCAGCACCCGGGGGGACTCTAATGAAAAACTGTTTTTT. Encoded protein: CASTRGDSNEKLFF. The chain has TRBV9 and TRBJ1-4; D might be TRBD1 (5 bases). The CDR3 extends over 14 amino acids. With 6 bases removed from V and 3 bases from J, the gap between germline ends came to 12 bases. In germline, CDR1 is SGDLS, CDR2 YYNGEE.

V gene TRBV2 combines with J gene TRBJ1-1; the D is unclear. The CDR3 contains 13 residues. The germline V gene encodes CDR1 SNHLY and CDR2 FYNNEI. V lost 6 bases and J lost 6, with 14 bases in between. The DNA for the CDR3 is TGTGCCAGCAGGAGGTACCCCGAAGCTGAAGCTTTCTTT. Translation gives CASRRYPEAEAFF.

In its sample, this clone was seen once. The rearrangement links TRBV5-6 to TRBJ2-7, with D perhaps TRBD1 or TRBD2 (5 bases each). V lost 5 bases, J lost 7 bases, and 16 bases lay in between. The germline gives CDR1 SGHDT, CDR2 YYEEEE. There are 13 residues in the CDR3. CDR3 amino acids: CASRGTHPGEQYF. In DNA form, the CDR3 reads TGTGCCAGCAGGGGGACCCACCCAGGAGAGCAGTACTTC.

This chain joins TRBV6-5 and TRBJ1-1; no definite D call. CDR1 and CDR2 from the germline V gene are MNHEY and SVGAGI. V lost 0 bases and J 0 bases, leaving 8 bases between the germline ends. This CDR3 is built from 15 residues. CDR3 sequence: CASSYSYGVNTEAFF. The CDR3 nucleotides are TGTGCCAGCAGTTACTCGTACGGGGTGAACACTGAAGCTTTCTTT.

This clone was found a few times. The J gene is TRBJ2-2, the V gene TRBV5-1; D remains unclear. The germline CDR1 and CDR2 sequences are SGHRS and YFSETQ. CDR3 length: 14 amino acids. V lost 4 bases and J 7 bases, leaving 14 bases between the germline ends. As DNA, the CDR3 is TGCGCCAGCAGCCTGGGCTCTACCGGCGGGGAGCTGTTTTTT. Encoded protein: CASSLGSTGGELFF.

The J gene is TRBJ1-2, the V gene TRBV7-9; D not certain. CDR1 and CDR2 (germline): SEHNR, FQNEAQ (reference sequence). The CDR3 is 11 residues long. Deletions cut 5 bases from V and 7 bases from J, with 8 bases between. For the CDR3, the DNA is TGTGCCAGCAGCGGGGAATTTGGCTACACCTTC. It translates to CASSGEFGYTF.

The V call is TRBV18, the J call TRBJ2-1; D uncertain. V was clipped by 3 bases and J by 10 bases, with 7 bases between them. Per germline, CDR1 KGHSH and CDR2 LQKENI. The CDR3 totals 11 residues. CDR3 DNA: TGTGCCAGCTCACCTGAGAGGGAGCAGTTCTTC. Translated, it gives CASSPEREQFF.

The rearrangement links TRBV29-1 to TRBJ2-7; D possibly uses TRBD1 or TRBD2 (5 bases each). The CDR3 loop spans 14 amino acids. V was pared by 6 bases and J by 0 bases, with 15 bases between. Germline values: CDR1 SQVTM, CDR2 ANQGSEA. The CDR3 spells CSVLRDPNSYEQYF. The CDR3 DNA sequence: TGCAGCGTCCTTCGGGACCCAAACTCCTACGAGCAGTACTTC.

The J gene is TRBJ2-7, the V gene TRBV28; D possibly uses TRBD1 or TRBD2 (5 bases each). V was cut by 2 bases and J by 0 bases, with 11 bases left in between. This CDR3 has 15 residues. The V gene's germline CDR1 is MDHEN and CDR2 SYDVKM. The CDR3 region is CASSLIKGPSYEQYF. In DNA form, the CDR3 reads TGTGCCAGCAGTTTAATTAAGGGACCCTCCTACGAGCAGTACTTC.

The chain couples TRBV7-8 to TRBJ1-5, with D maybe TRBD1 (5 bases). Trimming stripped 1 base from V and 0 bases from J, with 7 bases between. CDR1 and CDR2 (germline): SGHVS, FQNEAQ. The CDR3 runs 15 residues. The CDR3 bases are TGTGCCAGCAGCTTAGGGGGGGGTAGCAATCAGCCCCAGCATTTT. This sequence encodes CASSLGGGSNQPQHF.

The chain carries TRBV6-4 and TRBJ2-1; D call uncertain. The CDR3 runs to 13 residues. CDR1 MRHNA and CDR2 SNTAGT come from the germline V gene. V was pared by 3 bases and J by 12 bases, with 15 bases between. This CDR3 reads CASSDAEGAGQFF. As DNA, the CDR3 is TGTGCCAGCAGTGATGCCGAAGGCGCAGGGCAGTTCTTC.

The rearrangement links TRBV24-1 to TRBJ1-3; D not resolved. The CDR3 extends over 15 amino acids. V shed 9 bases and J shed 0 bases, with 14 bases lying between them. CDR1 and CDR2 from the germline V gene are KGHDR and SFDVKD. DNA of the CDR3: TGTGCCACCCATACCAGACACCCCTCTGGAAACACCATATATTTT. Its protein product is CATHTRHPSGNTIYF.

The V and J genes are TRBV18 and TRBJ2-1; the match to TRBD2 covers 7 bases. Germline V gives CDR1 KGHSH, CDR2 LQKENI. V lost 3 bases to trimming and J lost 0 bases; unmatched junction nucleotides: 2. There are 15 residues in the CDR3. The CDR3 DNA reads as TGTGCCAGCTCACCCTCTAGCGGCTCCTACAATGAGCAGTTCTTC. Translation gives CASSPSSGSYNEQFF.

The chain combines TRBV6-5 with TRBJ1-5; D unclear. The CDR3 has 15 amino acids. Trimming took 7 bases from V and 0 from J, leaving 13 bases between them. CDR1 and CDR2 from the germline V gene are MNHEY and SVGAGI. CDR3: CASMVGRHSNQPQHF. CDR3 in DNA: TGTGCCAGCATGGTTGGACGGCATAGCAATCAGCCCCAGCATTTT.

The genes are TRBV3-1 (or the pseudogene TRBV3-2) and TRBJ2-1; 11 bases match TRBD2. The CDR3 spans 17 residues. The J segment lost 7 bases and the V segment lost 1 base, leaving 9 bases of the junction unmatched. CDR1 is LGHDT, CDR2 YNNKEL, per germline (reference sequence). The CDR3 sequence is CASSQGGGLAGGNEQFF. DNA of the CDR3: TGTGCCAGCAGCCAAGGAGGAGGCTTAGCGGGGGGGAATGAGCAGTTCTTC.

The genes are TRBV3-1 (or the pseudogene TRBV3-2) and TRBJ2-3; D is possibly TRBD1 (6 bases). V was shortened by 1 base and J by 5 bases, with 10 bases between the two germline ends. Germline CDR1 reads LGHDT; CDR2 reads YNNKEL (reference sequence). The CDR3 covers 14 residues. The CDR3 spells CASSQGAGVDTQYF. In DNA, the CDR3 is TGTGCCAGCAGCCAAGGGGCAGGGGTAGATACGCAGTATTTT.

The chain combines TRBV6-6 with TRBJ1-2; 8 bases match TRBD1. Germline V gene data show CDR1 as MNHNY and CDR2 as SVGAGI (reference sequence). The CDR3 runs to 13 residues. The J segment lost 7 bases and the V segment lost 9 bases, leaving 10 bases of the junction unmatched. CDR3 coding DNA: TGTGCCAGTAGTAGGGAGGACAGGGTTGGCTACACCTTC. Its protein product is CASSREDRVGYTF.

The chain has TRBV2 and TRBJ2-4; D gene ambiguous. Trimming pared 2 bases from V and 3 bases from J, leaving 11 bases between. The CDR3 consists of 15 residues. Germline V CDR1 and CDR2: SNHLY, FYNNEI. Written as DNA, the CDR3 is TGTGCCAGCAGTGAATTAAGTCAGGTCAAAAACATTCAGTACTTC. It codes for CASSELSQVKNIQYF.

This clone has a single count. The rearrangement joins TRBV28 to TRBJ2-7; D is possibly TRBD2 (5 bases). Germline assignment: CDR1 MDHEN and CDR2 SYDVKM. The V end lost 1 base, the J end lost 9 bases, and 16 bases lay between the germline ends. The CDR3 contains 14 residues. In DNA, the CDR3 is TGTGCCAGCAGTTTATTGAGGGATTTACGAGTGCAGTACTTC. Translation gives CASSLLRDLRVQYF.